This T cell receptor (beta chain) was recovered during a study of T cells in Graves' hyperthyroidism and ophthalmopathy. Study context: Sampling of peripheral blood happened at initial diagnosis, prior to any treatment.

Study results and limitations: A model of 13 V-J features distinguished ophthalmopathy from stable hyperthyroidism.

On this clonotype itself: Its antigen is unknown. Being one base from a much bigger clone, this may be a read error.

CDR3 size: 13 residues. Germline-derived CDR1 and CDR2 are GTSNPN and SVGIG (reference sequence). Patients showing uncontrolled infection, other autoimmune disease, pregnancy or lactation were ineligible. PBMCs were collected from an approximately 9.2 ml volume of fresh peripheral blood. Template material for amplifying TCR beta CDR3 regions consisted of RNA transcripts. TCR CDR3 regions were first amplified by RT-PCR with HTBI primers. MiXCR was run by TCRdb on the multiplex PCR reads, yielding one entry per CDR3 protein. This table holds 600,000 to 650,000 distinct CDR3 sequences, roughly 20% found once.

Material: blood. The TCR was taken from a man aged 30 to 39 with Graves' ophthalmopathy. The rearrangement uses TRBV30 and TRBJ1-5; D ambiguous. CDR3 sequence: CAWRENSNQPQQF. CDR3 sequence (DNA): TGTGCCTGGAGGGAGAATAGCAATCAGCCCCAGCAGTTT.